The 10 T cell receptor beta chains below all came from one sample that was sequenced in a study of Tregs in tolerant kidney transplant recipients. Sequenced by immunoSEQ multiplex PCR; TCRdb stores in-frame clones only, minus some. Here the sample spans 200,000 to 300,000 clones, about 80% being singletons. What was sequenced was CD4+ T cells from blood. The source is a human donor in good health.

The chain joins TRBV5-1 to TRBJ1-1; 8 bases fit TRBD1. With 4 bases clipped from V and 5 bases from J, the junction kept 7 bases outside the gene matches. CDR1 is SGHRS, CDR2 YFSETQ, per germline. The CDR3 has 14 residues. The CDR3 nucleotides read TGCGCCAGCAGCCCTGGACAGGGCGGGACTGAAGCTTTCTTT. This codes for CASSPGQGGTEAFF. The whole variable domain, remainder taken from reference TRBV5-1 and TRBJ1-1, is KAGVTQTPRYLIKTRGQQVTLSCSPISGHRSVSWYQQTPGQGLQFLFEYFSETQRNKGNFPGRFSGRQFSNSRSEMNVSTLELGDSALYLCASSPGQGGTEAFFGQGTRLTVV.

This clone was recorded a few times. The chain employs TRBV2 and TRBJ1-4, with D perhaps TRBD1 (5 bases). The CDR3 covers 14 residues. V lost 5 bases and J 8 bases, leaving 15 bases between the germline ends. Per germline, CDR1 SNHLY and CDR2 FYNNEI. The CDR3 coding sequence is TGTGCCAGCAGTAACAGGATGGGTGTCGAAAAACTGTTTTTT. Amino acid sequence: CASSNRMGVEKLFF. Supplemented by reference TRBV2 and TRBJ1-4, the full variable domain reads EPEVTQTPSHQVTQMGQEVILRCVPISNHLYFYWYRQILGQKVEFLVSFYNNEISEKSEIFDDQFSVERPDGSNFTLKIRSTKLEDSAMYFCASSNRMGVEKLFFGSGTQLSVL.

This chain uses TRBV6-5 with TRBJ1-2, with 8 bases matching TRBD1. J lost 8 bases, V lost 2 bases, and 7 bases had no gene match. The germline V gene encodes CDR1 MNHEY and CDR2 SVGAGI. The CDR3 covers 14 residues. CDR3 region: CASSYADRDRGYTF. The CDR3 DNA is TGTGCCAGCAGTTACGCAGACAGGGACAGGGGCTACACCTTC.

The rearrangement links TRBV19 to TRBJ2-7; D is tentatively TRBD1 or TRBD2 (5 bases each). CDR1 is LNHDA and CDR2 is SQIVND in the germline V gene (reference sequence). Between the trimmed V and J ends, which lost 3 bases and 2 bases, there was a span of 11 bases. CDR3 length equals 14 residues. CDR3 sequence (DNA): TGTGCCAGTAGTATCCGGGACGGGACCTACGAGCAGTACTTC. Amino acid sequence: CASSIRDGTYEQYF.

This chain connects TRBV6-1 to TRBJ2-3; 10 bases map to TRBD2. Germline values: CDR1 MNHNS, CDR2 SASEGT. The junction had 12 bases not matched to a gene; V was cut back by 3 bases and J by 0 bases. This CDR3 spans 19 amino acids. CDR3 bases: TGTGCCAGCAGTGAGAGGACTAGCGGACGTGTCGTTAGCACAGATACGCAGTATTTT. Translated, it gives CASSERTSGRVVSTDTQYF.

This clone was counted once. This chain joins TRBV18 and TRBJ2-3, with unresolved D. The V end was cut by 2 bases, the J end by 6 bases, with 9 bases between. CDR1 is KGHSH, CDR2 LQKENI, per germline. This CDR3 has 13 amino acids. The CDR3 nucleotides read TGTGCCAGCTCACCAATAATAGGGGATACGCAGTATTTT. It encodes CASSPIIGDTQYF.

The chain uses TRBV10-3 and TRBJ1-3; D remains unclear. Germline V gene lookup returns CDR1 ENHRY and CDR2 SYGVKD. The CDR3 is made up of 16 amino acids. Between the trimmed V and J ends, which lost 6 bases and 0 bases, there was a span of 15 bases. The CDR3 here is CAIRGNLGISGNTIYF. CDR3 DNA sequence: TGTGCCATCAGAGGTAACCTGGGGATCTCTGGAAACACCATATATTTT.

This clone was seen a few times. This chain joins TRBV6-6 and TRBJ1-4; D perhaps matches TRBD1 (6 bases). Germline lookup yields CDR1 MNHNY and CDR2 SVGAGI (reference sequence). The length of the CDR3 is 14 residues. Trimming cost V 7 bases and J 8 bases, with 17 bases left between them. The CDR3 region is CASTPTGKEEKLFF. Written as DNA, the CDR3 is TGTGCCAGCACCCCTACAGGGAAGGAAGAAAAACTGTTTTTT.

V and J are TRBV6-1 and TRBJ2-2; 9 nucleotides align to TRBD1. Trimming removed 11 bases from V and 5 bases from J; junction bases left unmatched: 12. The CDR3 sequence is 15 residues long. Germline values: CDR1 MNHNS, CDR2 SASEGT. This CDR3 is CAVSTGGQRTGELFF. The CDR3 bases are TGTGCCGTTAGTACAGGGGGCCAGAGGACCGGGGAGCTGTTTTTT.

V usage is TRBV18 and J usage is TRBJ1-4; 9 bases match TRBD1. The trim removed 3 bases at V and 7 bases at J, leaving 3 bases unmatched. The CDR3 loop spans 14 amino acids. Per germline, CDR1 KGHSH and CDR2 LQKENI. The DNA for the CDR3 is TGTGCCAGCTCACCGACAGGGGGGACTGAAAAACTGTTTTTT. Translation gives CASSPTGGTEKLFF.